This T cell receptor beta chain was captured in a study of CD8 T cells in Susac syndrome. As for this clonotype: Its specificity is not known.

Regarding the study as a whole: The study recognized that the number of individuals in its TCR sequencing and HLA analysis was relatively small.

Random hexamers were used to reverse transcribe an amount of roughly 0.5 to 1 ug RNA. Using its own MiXCR run on the immunoSEQ multiplex PCR reads, TCRdb lists one record per CDR3 protein. The sample records about 400,000 distinct CDR3 sequences, 75% to 90% being singletons. The germline V gene has CDR1 LGHDT and CDR2 YNNKEL (reference sequence). The length of the CDR3 is 13 residues. Trimming took off 1 base at V and 3 bases at J, with 6 bases between the two ends. Sequencing was carried out using CD8+ T cells from PBMCs. This TCR was sampled from a human donor with multiple sclerosis. The chain recombines TRBV3-1 with TRBJ1-1; D gene unclear. In nucleotides, the CDR3 is TGTGCCAGCAGCCAAGGCCGGTACACTGAAGCTTTCTTT. This encodes CASSQGRYTEAFF.